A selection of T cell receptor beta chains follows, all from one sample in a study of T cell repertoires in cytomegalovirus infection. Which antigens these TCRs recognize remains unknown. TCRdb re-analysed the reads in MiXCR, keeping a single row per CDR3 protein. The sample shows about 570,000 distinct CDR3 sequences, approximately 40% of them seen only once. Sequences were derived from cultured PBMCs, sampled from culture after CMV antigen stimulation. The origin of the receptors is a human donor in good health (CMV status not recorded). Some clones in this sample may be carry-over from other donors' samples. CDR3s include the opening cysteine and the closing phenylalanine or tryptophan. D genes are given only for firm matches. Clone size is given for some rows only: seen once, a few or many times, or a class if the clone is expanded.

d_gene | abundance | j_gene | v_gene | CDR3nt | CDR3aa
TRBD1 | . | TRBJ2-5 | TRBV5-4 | TGTGCCAGCAGCTTTGGACAGGGGGTCCAAGAGACCCAGTACTTC | CASSFGQGVQETQYF
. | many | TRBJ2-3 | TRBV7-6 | TGTGCCAGCAGCTCTCACCCGGGAGATACGCAGTATTTT | CASSSHPGDTQYF
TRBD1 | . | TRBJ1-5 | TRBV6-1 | TGTGCCAGCAGTTCAGGGGGGCCGGATCAGCCCCAGCATTTT | CASSSGGPDQPQHF
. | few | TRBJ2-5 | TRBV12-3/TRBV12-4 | TGTGCCAGCAGAGGACCCGGAGGTCAAGAGACCCAGTACTTC | CASRGPGGQETQYF
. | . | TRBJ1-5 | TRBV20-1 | TGCAGTGCTCACTTGCCGGGACGCCTCAATCAGCCCCAGCATTTT | CSAHLPGRLNQPQHF
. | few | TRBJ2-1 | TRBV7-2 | TGTGCCAGCAGCTTAGGGGCAGGTCTTGAGCAGTTCTTC | CASSLGAGLEQFF
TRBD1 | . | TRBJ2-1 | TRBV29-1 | TGCAGCGTTGCCGGAGGACAGGGCTACAATGAGCAGTTCTTC | CSVAGGQGYNEQFF
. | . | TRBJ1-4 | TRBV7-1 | TGTGCCAGCAGCTCCCCCTTAGACGAAAAACTGTTTTTT | CASSSPLDEKLFF
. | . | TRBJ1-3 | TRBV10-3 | TGTGCCATCAGCTCAGAGTCTGGAAACACCATATATTTT | CAISSESGNTIYF
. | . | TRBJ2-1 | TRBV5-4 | TGTGCCAGCAGCGGGGACGCTGGCAGGGTGGACGAGCAGTTCTTC | CASSGDAGRVDEQFF
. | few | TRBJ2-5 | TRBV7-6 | TGTGCCAGCAGATTCAGCGGTAACCAAGAGACCCAGTACTTC | CASRFSGNQETQYF
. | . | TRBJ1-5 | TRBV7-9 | TGTGCCAGCAGCGTAGACATAGGGAGCCTTCAGCCCCAGCATTTT | CASSVDIGSLQPQHF
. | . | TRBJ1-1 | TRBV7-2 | TGTGCCAGCAGTCCTGGGAGCGGGCGTAGCCCAGGGGCTTTCTTT | CASSPGSGRSPGAFF
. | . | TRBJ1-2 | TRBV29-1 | TGCAGCGTTGGGGGGGGGATTAACTATGGCTACACCTTC | CSVGGGINYGYTF
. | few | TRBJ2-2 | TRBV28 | TGTGCCAGCCAACCCTCCACAGGGATCACCGGGGAGCTGTTTTTT | CASQPSTGITGELFF
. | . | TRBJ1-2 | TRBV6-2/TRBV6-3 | TGTGCCAGCAGTCCTCCTGGACAGACCTATGGCTACACCTTC | CASSPPGQTYGYTF
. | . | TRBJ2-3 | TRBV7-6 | TGTGCCAGCAGCTTAGTCCCCCGTCCCCGGACCACAGATACGCAGTATTTT | CASSLVPRPRTTDTQYF
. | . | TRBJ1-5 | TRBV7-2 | TGTGCCAGCAGCTTAGATGGCAGAGACAATCAGCCCCGGCATTTT | CASSLDGRDNQPRHF
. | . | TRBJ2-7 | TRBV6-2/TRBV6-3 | TGTGCCAGCAGGCCTGCCAGCTCCTACGAGCAGTACTTC | CASRPASSYEQYF
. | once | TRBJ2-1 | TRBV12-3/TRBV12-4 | TGTGCCAGCAGTTCCAGTGGGGGGCGTACTTGGCAGTTCTTC | CASSSSGGRTWQFF
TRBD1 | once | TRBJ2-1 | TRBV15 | TGTGCCACCAGCTTGGGGGGATCGGACAGGGTGTGGTACAATGAGCAGTTCTTC | CATSLGGSDRVWYNEQFF
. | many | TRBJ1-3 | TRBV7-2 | TGTGCCAGCAGCCTCATGGGGGCTGATGGAAACACCATATATTTT | CASSLMGADGNTIYF
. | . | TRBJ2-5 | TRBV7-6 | TGTGCCAGCAGCCAACGGACAGAACAAGAGACCCAGTACTTC | CASSQRTEQETQYF
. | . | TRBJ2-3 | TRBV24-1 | TGTGCCACCAGCGAACTCGGAACGGGTGGTACAGATACGCAGTATTTT | CATSELGTGGTDTQYF
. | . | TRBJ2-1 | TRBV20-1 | TGCAGTGCTACCCCCGGGCAGGGCTACAATGAGCAGTTCTTC | CSATPGQGYNEQFF
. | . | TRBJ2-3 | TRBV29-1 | TGCAGCGTTGAAAGAGGAGGCCACACAGATACGCAGTATTTT | CSVERGGHTDTQYF
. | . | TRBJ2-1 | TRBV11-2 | TGTGCCAGCAGGGGCGGGGCGGGCCTTGAGCAGTTCTTC | CASRGGAGLEQFF
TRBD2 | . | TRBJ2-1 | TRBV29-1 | TGCAGCGTTGAAGATTTGACTAGCGGGAAATACAATGAGCAGTTCTTC | CSVEDLTSGKYNEQFF
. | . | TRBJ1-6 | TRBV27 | TGTGCCAGCAGCCCCCGCCCGGACTATAATTCACCCCTCCACTTT | CASSPRPDYNSPLHF
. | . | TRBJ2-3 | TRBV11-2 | TGTGCCAGCAGCTTAAGGCCGGGAGTTCTTTTCCGCACAGATACGCAGTATTTT | CASSLRPGVLFRTDTQYF
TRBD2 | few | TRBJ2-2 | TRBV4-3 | TGCGCCAGCAGCCAAGATACCCTGGGACTAGCGGACGGGGAGCTGTTTTTT | CASSQDTLGLADGELFF
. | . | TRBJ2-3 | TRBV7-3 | TGTGCCAGCAGCATCCTACGGCAGATGGAAGATACGCAGTATTTT | CASSILRQMEDTQYF
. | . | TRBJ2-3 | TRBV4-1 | TGCGCCAGCAGCCAAGATGAGGGTATGGCAGATACGCAGTATTTT | CASSQDEGMADTQYF
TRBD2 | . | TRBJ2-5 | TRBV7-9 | TGTGCCAGCAGCTTGGACTATAGCGGGGGAGCAGGGACCCAGTACTTC | CASSLDYSGGAGTQYF
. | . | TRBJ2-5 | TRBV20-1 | TGCAGTGCGTGGAGGCGCCAAGAGACCCAGTACTTC | CSAWRRQETQYF
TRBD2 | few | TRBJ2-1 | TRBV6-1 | TGTGCCAGCATTCAGACTAGCGGCAATGAGCAGTTCTTC | CASIQTSGNEQFF
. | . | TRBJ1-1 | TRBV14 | TGTGCCACCAAACGAGACAGGAGGACTGAAGCTTTCTTT | CATKRDRRTEAFF
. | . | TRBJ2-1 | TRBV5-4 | TGTGCCAGCAGCTTGGGACAAGCGGATTACTACAATGAGCAGTTCTTC | CASSLGQADYYNEQFF
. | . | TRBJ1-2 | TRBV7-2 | TGTGCCAGCAGCCGGGACGGCTATGGCTACACCTTC | CASSRDGYGYTF
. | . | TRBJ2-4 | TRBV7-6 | TGTGCCAGCAGTGACAGTGAACTAGCCAAAAACATTCAGTACTTC | CASSDSELAKNIQYF
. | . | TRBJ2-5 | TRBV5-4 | TGTGCCAGCAGCTTCTGGGGGACTGCCCAAGAGACCCAGTACTTC | CASSFWGTAQETQYF
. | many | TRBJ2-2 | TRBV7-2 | TGTGCCAGCAGCTTAGCTCTAACCACCGGGGAGCTGTTTTTT | CASSLALTTGELFF
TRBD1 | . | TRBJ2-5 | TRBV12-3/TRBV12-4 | TGTGCCAGCACCCACCAGACAGGGTCGGTACGAGAGACCCAGTACTTC | CASTHQTGSVRETQYF
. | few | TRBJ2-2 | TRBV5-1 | TGCGCCAGCAGCATACAGGGTAACACCGGGGAGCTGTTTTTT | CASSIQGNTGELFF
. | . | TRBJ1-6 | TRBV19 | TGTGCCAGTAGTATTGGGTGGAATTCACCCCTCCACTTT | CASSIGWNSPLHF
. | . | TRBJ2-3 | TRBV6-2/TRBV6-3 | TGTGCCAGCAGTTACGAAGGCAGGGCGGCAGATACGCAGTATTTT | CASSYEGRAADTQYF
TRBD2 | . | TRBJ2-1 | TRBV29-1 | TGCAGCGTGGCAGCGGGAGGGCCGAATGAGCAGTTCTTC | CSVAAGGPNEQFF
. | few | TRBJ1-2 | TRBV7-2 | TGTGCCAGCAGCTTAGGGCGCGGAGCTTCGAGGGCCTCCTATGGCTACACCTTC | CASSLGRGASRASYGYTF
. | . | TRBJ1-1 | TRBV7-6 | TGTGCCAGCAGCCCCCTGGAGAACACTGAAGCTTTCTTT | CASSPLENTEAFF
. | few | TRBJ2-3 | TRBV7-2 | TGTGCCAGCAGCCCCACCCCCTATAGCGGATACACAGATACGCAGTATTTT | CASSPTPYSGYTDTQYF
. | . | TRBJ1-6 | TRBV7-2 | TGTGCCAGCAGCCCGAGGGTCCACAATTCACCCCTCCACTTT | CASSPRVHNSPLHF
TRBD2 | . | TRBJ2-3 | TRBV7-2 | TGTGCCAGCAGCCCCGGTAGCGGGGGGGCTTTGGATACGCAGTATTTT | CASSPGSGGALDTQYF
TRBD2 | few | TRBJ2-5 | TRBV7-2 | TGTGCCAGCAGCTTAGTTGCCTCCCACGGGACTAGCCATTACTTC | CASSLVASHGTSHYF
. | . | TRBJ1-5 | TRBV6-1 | TGTGCCAGCTCCAATCTGGACGGCGGAAAAAATCAGCCCCAGCATTTT | CASSNLDGGKNQPQHF